This TCR beta chain comes out of a study of cytomegalovirus exposure and HLA in healthy donors. Background on the study: In a later analysis, the 130 or so validation repertoires were reported to have used the same platform as the roughly 730 first-cohort repertoires.

Study observations and caveats: The listing of 150 or so TCR beta chains classed them as cytomegalovirus-associated. High sensitivity and specificity were reportedly achieved when the classifier diagnosed cytomegalovirus status.

Some clones are missing from TCRdb's copy, which holds only in-frame ones; the method was immunoSEQ multiplex PCR. The table includes about 65,000 clones, around 90% detected once. The donors were part of the approximately 120-subject validation cohort, which stood apart from the approximately 700-subject first cohort. The V and J ends lost 4 bases and 0 bases respectively, with 12 bases between them. CDR3 size: 15 residues. Germline values: CDR1 MDHEN, CDR2 SYDVKM. On this clone itself: Its cognate antigen is unknown.

The source material was PBMCs. This TCR derives from a woman aged 18 to 35 in good health and CMV-seronegative. The rearrangement joins TRBV28 to TRBJ1-1, with D tentatively TRBD1 (6 bases). The CDR3 spells CASSSRTVMNTEAFF. For the CDR3, the DNA is TGTGCCAGCAGTTCCAGGACAGTCATGAACACTGAAGCTTTCTTT.